A selection of T cell receptor beta chains follows, all from one sample in a study of T cells after yellow fever vaccination. Each CDR3 protein gets one entry after TCRdb re-called the 5' RACE reads with MiXCR. Among roughly 100,000 distinct CDR3 sequences listed, 8% to 10% were seen once. This sample comprised CD8+ T cells not binding an NS4B(214-222) dextramer, sorted from PBMCs, obtained around 16 days after the first yellow fever vaccination. All receptors derive from a man between 18 and 29 years old who received the YFV17D yellow fever vaccine. Each CDR3 is given with its conserved first and last residue. D genes are given only for firm matches. A clone size is listed for some rows: how often the clone was seen (once, few, many), or a class if it is expanded.

clone size: NA; D gene: NA; J gene: TRBJ2-1; V gene: TRBV5-6; CDR3 protein: CARGPEVRHNEQFF; CDR3 DNA: TGTGCCAGGGGCCCCGAGGTCCGGCACAATGAGCAGTTCTTC
clone size: few; D gene: NA; J gene: TRBJ2-1; V gene: TRBV6-2/TRBV6-3; CDR3 protein: CASSPYRDSLYNEQFF; CDR3 DNA: TGTGCCAGCAGTCCATACCGGGACTCCCTCTACAATGAGCAGTTCTTC
clone size: few; D gene: TRBD1; J gene: TRBJ2-3; V gene: TRBV6-5; CDR3 protein: CASSYGDRSTDTQYF; CDR3 DNA: TGTGCCAGCAGTTATGGGGACAGGAGCACAGATACGCAGTATTTT
clone size: NA; D gene: NA; J gene: TRBJ2-2; V gene: TRBV3-1; CDR3 protein: CASSQDLAGLDYTGELFF; CDR3 DNA: TGTGCCAGCAGCCAAGATCTCGCAGGCCTCGATTACACCGGGGAGCTGTTTTTT
clone size: NA; D gene: TRBD1; J gene: TRBJ2-1; V gene: TRBV4-3; CDR3 protein: CASSRGAAGQVPFNEQFF; CDR3 DNA: TGCGCCAGCAGCCGAGGGGCGGCTGGACAGGTACCTTTCAATGAGCAGTTCTTC
clone size: few; D gene: NA; J gene: TRBJ2-2; V gene: TRBV28; CDR3 protein: CASSFHPGQGLGELFF; CDR3 DNA: TGTGCCAGCAGTTTCCATCCAGGGCAGGGTTTGGGGGAGCTGTTTTTT
clone size: NA; D gene: NA; J gene: TRBJ1-5; V gene: TRBV20-1; CDR3 protein: CSASVTASNQPQHF; CDR3 DNA: TGCAGTGCTAGTGTAACAGCGTCCAATCAGCCCCAGCATTTT
clone size: many; D gene: TRBD1; J gene: TRBJ2-7; V gene: TRBV3-1; CDR3 protein: CASSLGTGGLDEQYF; CDR3 DNA: TGTGCCAGCAGCCTTGGGACAGGCGGGTTGGACGAGCAGTACTTC
clone size: few; D gene: NA; J gene: TRBJ1-1; V gene: TRBV20-1; CDR3 protein: CSASTGAEAFF; CDR3 DNA: TGCAGTGCTAGTACTGGGGCTGAAGCTTTCTTT
clone size: NA; D gene: NA; J gene: TRBJ1-2; V gene: TRBV4-1; CDR3 protein: CASSQEGRQLNGYTF; CDR3 DNA: TGCGCCAGCAGCCAAGAGGGGAGACAGCTGAACGGCTACACCTTC